Below are 28 T cell receptor beta chains sequenced from a single sample in a study of shared clonotypes between healthy human individuals (dated by TCRdb to the early 2020s). The method behind the library was the immunoSEQ multiplex PCR assay. TCRdb re-hosts the immuneACCESS table, in-frame sequences only. Its copies lack some clones; in the studies checked, an unresolved V gene accounts for under half of them, and the cause for the rest is not known. The sample table shows about 530,000 clones, and over 60% are seen once. Around 13% of the sample belongs to the ten largest clones. Specimen: PBMCs. The receptors stem from a woman in her thirties or forties in good health. Some clones in this sample may be carry-over from other donors' samples.

The gene calls are TRBV11-2 and TRBJ2-4; no reliable D call. V was clipped by 5 bases and J by 1 base, with 12 bases between them. The CDR3 loop spans 15 amino acids. Germline V gives CDR1 SGHAT, CDR2 FQNNGV. The chain's CDR3 is CASSLRSAAKNIQYF. DNA for the CDR3: TGTGCCAGCAGCCTTCGAAGTGCGGCCAAAAACATTCAGTACTTC.

The chain carries TRBV10-3 and TRBJ2-1; TRBD2 agrees at 10 bases. The CDR3 covers 16 residues. CDR1 and CDR2 from the germline V gene are ENHRY and SYGVKD. V lost 4 bases and J lost 5; bases outside the gene matches: 8. The DNA of the CDR3 is TGTGCCATCAGTGCTTCTAGCGGGAGAGGCAACAATGAGCAGTTCTTC. Translated: CAISASSGRGNNEQFF.

Concerning this clone: Other DNA sequences within the sample encode an identical CDR3. The chain carries TRBV7-2 and TRBJ2-7, with D maybe TRBD1 (6 bases). Trimming cost V 0 bases and J 7 bases, with 10 bases left between them. CDR1 SGHTA and CDR2 FQGNSA come from the germline V gene. CDR3 length: 13 amino acids. CDR3 sequence reads: CASSLAGGVEQYF. The CDR3 DNA follows: TGTGCCAGCAGCTTAGCAGGGGGAGTTGAGCAGTACTTC.

This clone was seen only once. This sequence joins TRBV30 and TRBJ2-3; 8 bases agree with TRBD2. This CDR3 is 11 amino acids long. Germline lookup yields CDR1 GTSNPN and CDR2 SVGIG (reference sequence). The trim removed 3 bases at V and 10 bases at J, leaving 3 bases unmatched. As DNA, the CDR3 is TGTGCCTGGAGGAGCGGGGGAGCGCAGTATTTT. Amino acid sequence: CAWRSGGAQYF.

The V call is TRBV4-1, the J call TRBJ1-5; 9 nucleotides agree with TRBD1. Germline CDR1 reads MGHRA; CDR2 reads YSYEKL. This CDR3 contains 20 residues. Trimming removed 2 bases from V and 0 bases from J; junction bases left unmatched: 14. DNA for the CDR3: TGCGCCAGCAGCCAACTTGCCCCGGGACAGGGATTTTATAGCAATCAGCCCCAGCATTTT. Its protein is CASSQLAPGQGFYSNQPQHF.

The chain is built from TRBV10-3 and TRBJ2-2; 8 bases line up with TRBD1. This CDR3 comprises 15 residues. CDR1 is ENHRY and CDR2 is SYGVKD in the germline V gene. V trimming: 6 bases; J trimming: 0 bases; junction bases outside the gene matches: 3. This CDR3 reads CAISSDRANTGELFF. The CDR3 DNA sequence: TGTGCCATCAGCTCGGACAGGGCGAACACCGGGGAGCTGTTTTTT.

Concerning this clone: The same CDR3 is also encoded by other DNA sequences in this sample. The V gene is TRBV18, the J gene TRBJ1-4, with a possible D match to TRBD1 (6 bases). Germline CDR1 is KGHSH and CDR2 is LQKENI. This CDR3 contains 14 residues. Trimming left V 2 bases short and J 5 bases short, with 9 bases between. DNA for the CDR3: TGTGCCAGCTCACCAGCAGGGACAAATGAAAAACTGTTTTTT. This gives the protein CASSPAGTNEKLFF.

The rearrangement joins TRBV5-1 to TRBJ1-1, with 7 bases fitting TRBD1. Germline CDR1 is SGHRS and CDR2 is YFSETQ. Trimming took 4 bases from V and 4 from J; bases not matched to a gene: 4. This CDR3 has 13 residues. The CDR3 region has the DNA TGCGCCAGCAGCCTTTCAGGGGGCACTGAAGCTTTCTTT. Amino acids: CASSLSGGTEAFF.

V is TRBV5-1 and J is TRBJ2-2, with 7 bases that match TRBD1. Germline assignment: CDR1 SGHRS and CDR2 YFSETQ. With 5 bases clipped from V and 6 bases from J, the junction kept 1 base outside the gene matches. CDR3 length: 12 residues. The chain's CDR3 is CASRQGPGELFF. The CDR3, as DNA: TGCGCCAGCAGACAGGGGCCCGGGGAGCTGTTTTTT.

To note about this clone: A read error is the likely source, as a far larger clone sits one nucleotide away. Other DNA sequences in the sample encode the same CDR3. The V call is TRBV5-1, the J call TRBJ2-2, with TRBD1 identical over 8 bases. V was pared by 5 bases and J by 2 bases, with 2 bases of the junction left unmatched. CDR3 length: 14 amino acids. Germline CDR1 reads SGHRS; CDR2 reads YFSETQ. This CDR3 reads CASRDRVNTGELFF. CDR3 sequence (DNA): TGCGCCAGCAGGGACAGGGTTAACACCGGGGAGCTGTTTTTT. Drawing the rest from reference TRBV5-1 and TRBJ2-2, the complete variable domain is KAGVTQTPRYLIKTRGQQVTLSCSPISGHRSVSWYQQTPGQGLQFLFEYFSETQRNKGNFPGRFSGRQFSNSRSEMNVSTLELGDSALYLCASRDRVNTGELFFGEGSRLTVL.

This clone was recorded a few times. This chain joins TRBV27 and TRBJ2-1; D call uncertain. The V end was cut by 5 bases, the J end by 3 bases, with 11 bases between. In germline, CDR1 is MNHEY, CDR2 SMNVEV (reference sequence). The CDR3 has 14 amino acids. The CDR3 DNA follows: TGTGCCAGCAGTCCGGGCAGATTCTACAATGAGCAGTTCTTC. It specifies CASSPGRFYNEQFF.

This clone was observed a few times. The V and J genes are TRBV5-8 and TRBJ2-6; D is ambiguous. V was cut by 8 bases and J by 1 base, with 7 bases left in between. This CDR3 region has 13 residues. CDR1 and CDR2 (germline): SGHTS, YDEGEE. CDR3 DNA sequence: TGTGCCAGTCAGATTTCTGGGGCCAACGTCCTGACTTTC. Translation gives CASQISGANVLTF. The full variable domain, with the rest looked up from reference TRBV5-8 and TRBJ2-6, is EAGVTQSPTHLIKTRGQQATLRCSPISGHTSVYWYQQALGLGLQFLLWYDEGEERNRGNFPPRFSGRQFPNYSSELNVNALELEDSALYLCASQISGANVLTFGAGSRLTVL.

In this sample, this clone turned up once. The rearrangement uses TRBV29-1 and TRBJ2-7; D is uncertain. The V gene lost 6 bases and the J gene lost 7 bases, with 16 bases spanning the gap. Germline V gene lookup returns CDR1 SQVTM and CDR2 ANQGSEA. The CDR3 contains 12 residues. The CDR3 region is CSVKPAAGEQYF. The CDR3 DNA sequence: TGCAGCGTCAAACCGGCAGCCGGGGAGCAGTACTTC.

V gene TRBV5-4 combines with J gene TRBJ2-2; D unclear. The V and J ends lost 0 bases and 3 bases respectively, with 3 bases between them. The CDR3 length is 13 residues. Germline values: CDR1 SGHNT, CDR2 YYREEE (reference sequence). The CDR3 DNA reads TGTGCCAGCAGCTTGGATCACACCGGGGAGCTGTTTTTT. Its translation is CASSLDHTGELFF.

This clone was observed a single time. This chain joins TRBV7-8 and TRBJ1-6; 9 bases fit TRBD1. The CDR3 covers 15 residues. V trimming: 6 bases; J trimming: 5 bases; junction bases outside the gene matches: 5. The germline gives CDR1 SGHVS, CDR2 FQNEAQ. The CDR3: CASREQGAHNSPLHF. CDR3 coding DNA: TGTGCCAGCAGGGAACAGGGGGCTCATAATTCACCCCTCCACTTT.

This clone came up once. V and J are TRBV2 and TRBJ2-2; D possibly uses TRBD1 or TRBD2 (5 bases each). Germline CDR1 SNHLY, CDR2 FYNNEI. The CDR3 consists of 16 residues. The V end was cut by 0 bases, the J end by 6 bases, with 14 bases between. The CDR3 here is CASSEARVWDAGELFF. The CDR3 region has the DNA TGTGCCAGCAGTGAAGCGCGGGTTTGGGACGCCGGGGAGCTGTTTTTT.

The chain couples TRBV28 to TRBJ1-5; D may be TRBD1 (5 bases). Trimming cost V 8 bases and J 0 bases, with 17 bases left between them. In germline, CDR1 is MDHEN, CDR2 SYDVKM. This CDR3 has 16 amino acids. Written as DNA, the CDR3 is TGTGCCAGCTCAAGACAGAGACTTTATAGCAATCAGCCCCAGCATTTT. This sequence encodes CASSRQRLYSNQPQHF.

The rearrangement uses TRBV9 and TRBJ1-2; no reliable D call. Germline V gene data show CDR1 as SGDLS and CDR2 as YYNGEE. V was clipped by 2 bases and J by 2 bases, with 7 bases between them. The CDR3 spans 13 residues. The CDR3 spells CASSVSLNYGYTF. The DNA for the CDR3 is TGTGCCAGCAGCGTGAGCTTAAACTATGGCTACACCTTC.

The chain combines TRBV29-1 with TRBJ2-5; TRBD1 or TRBD2 may be the D gene (6 bases each). Germline lookup yields CDR1 SQVTM and CDR2 ANQGSEA. Deletions cut 3 bases from V and 4 bases from J, with 18 bases between. This CDR3 has 15 amino acids. CDR3 nucleotides: TGCAGCGTTGAGGGTACAGGGACTCCCGGAGAGACCCAGTACTTC. Translating gives CSVEGTGTPGETQYF.

The rearrangement uses TRBV7-3 and TRBJ2-1, with 7 bases lining up with TRBD2. This CDR3 region has 16 residues. Unmatched junction bases numbered 13, after V lost 1 base and J lost 10 bases. The germline V gene encodes CDR1 SGHTA and CDR2 FQGTGA. The CDR3 is CASSLSPTTLADEQFF. CDR3 DNA sequence: TGTGCCAGCAGCTTAAGTCCGACGACTCTAGCGGACGAGCAGTTCTTC.

The chain joins TRBV27 to TRBJ2-7; TRBD1 agrees at 9 bases. CDR1 is MNHEY, CDR2 SMNVEV, per germline (reference sequence). CDR3 length: 14 residues. Germline trimming cut 7 bases from V and 4 bases from J; bases unmatched to any gene: 8. In DNA form, the CDR3 reads TGTGCCAGCACCCTTGGACAGGGGACTTACGAGCAGTACTTC. It specifies CASTLGQGTYEQYF.

About this clone itself: A much larger clone lies one base from this, so it may be a read error. V is TRBV7-9 and J is TRBJ2-5, with D uncertain. The tail of the sequence fits TRBJ2-7 better, so the J call may be wrong. The CDR3 is 11 residues long. From germline, CDR1 is SEHNR and CDR2 FQNEAQ (reference sequence). CDR3 sequence (DNA): TGTGCCAGCAGCTTAAGCTACGAGCAGTACTTC. It codes for CASSLSYEQYF.

On this clone itself: In the same sample, other DNA sequences code for this CDR3. V gene TRBV29-1 combines with J gene TRBJ2-1; 9 positions agree with TRBD2. Germline values: CDR1 SQVTM, CDR2 ANQGSEA. V was pared by 3 bases and J by 4 bases, with 1 base of the junction left unmatched. The CDR3 is 13 residues long. The CDR3 loop reads CSVETSGYNEQFF. The DNA of the CDR3 is TGCAGCGTTGAGACTAGCGGATACAATGAGCAGTTCTTC.

In its sample, this clone was seen a few times. This sequence joins TRBV7-6 and TRBJ2-5; tentatively, D is TRBD2 (5 bases). V lost 5 bases and J lost 4, with 26 bases in between. Germline CDR1 SGHVS, CDR2 FNYEAQ. The CDR3 extends over 18 amino acids. CDR3 sequence reads: CASSEGRFPRRLIETQYF. CDR3 in DNA: TGTGCCAGCAGCGAGGGTCGTTTCCCCAGGCGGCTTATAGAGACCCAGTACTTC.

The CDR3: CASSNESGRREETQYF. Here the CDR3 DNA reads TGTGCCAGCAGCAATGAGTCAGGCAGGAGGGAAGAGACCCAGTACTTC. The chain joins TRBV21-1 to TRBJ2-5; the DNA was not used to check the table's D call, TRBD2. TRBV21-1 is shown as a pseudogene. The CDR3 extends over 16 amino acids.

The chain couples TRBV4-1 to TRBJ1-5; D ambiguous. This CDR3 is built from 13 residues. Germline CDR1 and CDR2: MGHRA and YSYEKL. Deletions cut 0 bases from V and 6 bases from J, with 6 bases between. CDR3 nucleotide sequence: TGCGCCAGCAGCCAAGAGGAAGGTCAGCCCCAGCATTTT. It yields the protein CASSQEEGQPQHF.

This sequence joins TRBV5-6 and TRBJ2-5, with 11 bases lining up with TRBD2. The V gene's germline CDR1 is SGHDT and CDR2 YYEEEE. The CDR3 runs 16 residues. J lost 0 bases, V lost 0 bases, and 1 base had no gene match. In DNA, the CDR3 is TGTGCCAGCAGCTTGGTAGCGGGAGGGTACCAAGAGACCCAGTACTTC. Residues: CASSLVAGGYQETQYF.

This chain uses TRBV4-1 with TRBJ2-2; 10 nucleotides line up with TRBD2. The ends lost 5 bases at V and 1 base at J; junction bases unmatched: 7. This CDR3 is 17 amino acids long. CDR1 MGHRA and CDR2 YSYEKL come from the germline V gene. The CDR3 nucleotides are TGCGCCAGCAGCTCACGACTAGCGGGCGAGAACACCGGGGAGCTGTTTTTT. The encoded protein is CASSSRLAGENTGELFF.